The T cell receptor (beta chain) described here comes from a study of cytomegalovirus exposure and HLA in healthy donors. Background on the study: Caucasian-associated ancestry cluster membership applied to about 80% of 398 genotyped donors.

V lost 4 bases to trimming and J lost 2 bases; unmatched junction nucleotides: 9. The CDR3 is 18 residues long. The germline V gene has CDR1 SGHDN and CDR2 FVKESK. PCR employed 60 Vbeta and 13 Jbeta primers. Measured with immunoSEQ multiplex PCR; TCRdb has only the in-frame clones, and not every one. The data include tens of thousands of clones; the top ten clones carry 1% to 1.4%. The V and J genes are TRBV14 and TRBJ2-6; 9 bases are a match to TRBD1. The clonotype originates from a woman in her twenties or thirties in good health and CMV-seronegative. Material for sequencing was PBMCs. CDR3 sequence (DNA): TGTGCCAGCAGCCGTGGCCGGACAGGGGTCCCTGGGGCCAACGTCCTGACTTTC. It yields the protein CASSRGRTGVPGANVLTF.